This T cell receptor beta chain was sequenced for a study of CD8+CD57+ T cells in acquired aplastic anemia. The study's findings and limits: Statistical testing detected no significant gap in CD8+ Simpson's diversity between patients and controls.

This clonotype was observed once. Its antigen remains unknown. The template for TCR beta VDJ and CDR3 sequence profiling was genomic DNA. In TCRdb, the reads were re-called with MiXCR into one record per CDR3 protein. The sample lists 200,000 to 300,000 distinct CDR3 sequences, 82% occurring once. V was shortened by 5 bases and J by 11 bases, with 21 bases between the two germline ends. Germline V gene data show CDR1 as MNHNS and CDR2 as SASEGT. CDR3 length: 15 amino acids. Whoever was chosen for sequencing had shown CD8+CD57+ cell expansion by flow cytometry. Patients had received no therapy at the time of blood sampling.

Sequenced material: sorted CD4+, CD8+, or CD8+CD57+ T cells (not recorded which) from PBMCs. The source of this sequence is a human donor with aplastic anemia. The V gene is TRBV6-1, the J gene TRBJ1-4; maybe TRBD1 (6 bases). DNA of the CDR3: TGTGCCAGCAGTTACCTCGTCCGGGGAGGGGGGAAACTGTTTTTT. Its protein is CASSYLVRGGGKLFF.